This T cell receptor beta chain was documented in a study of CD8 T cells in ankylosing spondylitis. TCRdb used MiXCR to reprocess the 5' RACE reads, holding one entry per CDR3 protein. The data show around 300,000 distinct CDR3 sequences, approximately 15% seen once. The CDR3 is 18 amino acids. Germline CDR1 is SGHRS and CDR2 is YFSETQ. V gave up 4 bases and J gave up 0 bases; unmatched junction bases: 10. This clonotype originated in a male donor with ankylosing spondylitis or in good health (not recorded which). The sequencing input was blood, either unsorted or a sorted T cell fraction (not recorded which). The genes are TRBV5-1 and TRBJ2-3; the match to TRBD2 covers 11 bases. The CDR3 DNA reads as TGCGCCAGCAGCCTAGGGGCCGGGACTAGCGGAAGCACAGATACGCAGTATTTT. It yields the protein CASSLGAGTSGSTDTQYF.